These 27 T cell receptor beta chains originate from one sample sequenced in a study of CD8+ T cells in alopecia areata. Investigators isolated RNA and reverse transcribed it into cDNA to act as the sequencing template. Sequenced by immunoSEQ multiplex PCR; TCRdb stores in-frame clones only, minus some. This sample yields about 140,000 clones, of which 85% to 90% are seen a single time; about 13% belongs to the top ten. The treatment was: oral pan-JAK inhibitor, 5-10 mg twice daily. The material sequenced was CD8+ T cells sorted from blood, taken at week 4, from a patient treated with tofacitinib. These receptor sequences come from a human donor with alopecia areata.

This clone was detected only once. CDR3 loop: CSWTGVDEQFF. CDR3 bases: TGCAGCTGGACAGGGGTCGATGAGCAGTTCTTC. This rearrangement joins TRBV29-1 to TRBJ2-1; 9 positions match TRBD1. The CDR3 contains 11 residues. Germline trimming cut 8 bases from V and 8 bases from J; bases unmatched to any gene: 4. The germline gives CDR1 SQVTM, CDR2 ANQGSEA.

The chain combines TRBV6-5 with TRBJ1-1, with no clear D. The CDR3 length is 13 residues. Germline CDR1 reads MNHEY; CDR2 reads SVGAGI. V lost 6 bases and J lost 1, with 9 bases in between. The CDR3 protein is CASSLDGNTEAFF. The CDR3 nucleotides read TGTGCCAGCAGCTTAGACGGGAACACTGAAGCTTTCTTT.

This chain connects TRBV29-1 to TRBJ1-1; TRBD1 is a possible D gene (6 bases). Germline loops: CDR1 SQVTM, CDR2 ANQGSEA. This CDR3 has 13 residues. V lost 3 bases and J 1 base, leaving 9 bases between the germline ends. Here the CDR3 reads CSVEGASNTEAFF. Here the CDR3 DNA reads TGCAGCGTTGAGGGGGCGTCGAACACTGAAGCTTTCTTT.

This chain joins TRBV29-1 and TRBJ1-1; unclear D gene. This CDR3 has 12 amino acids. The germline CDR1 and CDR2 sequences are SQVTM and ANQGSEA. The ends were cut back, 1 base at V and 9 bases at J, with 12 bases in the middle. The DNA of the CDR3 is TGCAGCGTTGAAGGGGTCGCCGGTAAAGCTTTCTTT. Encoded protein: CSVEGVAGKAFF.

This clone was counted once. The chain links TRBV30 to TRBJ2-7, with 9 bases lining up with TRBD1. There are 13 residues in the CDR3. V trimming: 7 bases; J trimming: 6 bases; junction bases outside the gene matches: 10. CDR1 is GTSNPN and CDR2 is SVGIG in the germline V gene (reference sequence). The CDR3: CAFQGTGQGEQYF. The DNA for the CDR3 is TGTGCCTTTCAAGGGACAGGGCAGGGCGAGCAGTACTTC.

The chain recombines TRBV2 with TRBJ2-3; D is perhaps TRBD1 (5 bases). The CDR3 sequence is 13 residues long. V was trimmed by 3 bases and J by 2 bases, leaving 6 bases between them. From germline, CDR1 is SNHLY and CDR2 FYNNEI. The CDR3 nucleotides read TGTGCCAGCAGTGAGACAGTCACAGATACGCAGTATTTT. This encodes CASSETVTDTQYF.

V is TRBV7-6 and J is TRBJ2-7, with 7 bases identical to TRBD2. Germline V gene lookup returns CDR1 SGHVS and CDR2 FNYEAQ. The junction had 15 bases not matched to a gene; V was cut back by 4 bases and J by 0 bases. The CDR3 spans 18 residues. The CDR3 bases are TGTGCCAGCAGCTCACGCCCTTCGGGGAGCGGGGACTCCTACGAGCAGTACTTC. This encodes CASSSRPSGSGDSYEQYF.

The chain combines TRBV5-6 with TRBJ2-7; no clear D. Germline V gives CDR1 SGHDT, CDR2 YYEEEE. V shed 3 bases and J shed 3 bases, with 7 bases lying between them. The CDR3 sequence is 12 residues long. CDR3: CASSSQSYEQYF. The CDR3 DNA sequence: TGTGCCAGCAGCTCCCAAAGCTACGAGCAGTACTTC.

The rearrangement joins TRBV5-6 to TRBJ2-1; TRBD1 aligns across 12 bases. The CDR3 runs 15 residues. The ends lost 3 bases at V and 9 bases at J; junction bases unmatched: 7. Germline CDR1 and CDR2: SGHDT and YYEEEE. The CDR3 protein is CASSSPGQGAGEQFF. The CDR3 coding sequence is TGTGCCAGCAGCTCCCCGGGACAGGGGGCAGGTGAGCAGTTCTTC. The full variable domain, completed using reference TRBV5-6 and TRBJ2-1, is DAGVTQSPTHLIKTRGQQVTLRCSPKSGHDTVSWYQQALGQGPQFIFQYYEEEERQRGNFPDRFSGHQFPNYSSELNVNALLLGDSALYLCASSSPGQGAGEQFFGPGTRLTVL.

This rearrangement joins TRBV7-9 to TRBJ2-7; D might be TRBD2 (5 bases). The V gene's germline CDR1 is SEHNR and CDR2 FQNEAQ (reference sequence). CDR3 length equals 15 residues. Trimming removed 7 bases at V and 5 bases at J, with 21 bases between. CDR3: CASNLHGDLGDEQYF. Written as DNA, the CDR3 is TGTGCCAGCAACCTACACGGGGATCTCGGGGACGAGCAGTACTTC.

V and J are TRBV7-9 and TRBJ2-3, with 7 bases lining up with TRBD1. Trimming took 5 bases from V and 1 from J; bases not matched to a gene: 6. The V gene's germline CDR1 is SEHNR and CDR2 FQNEAQ (reference sequence). CDR3 length: 15 residues. The CDR3 sequence: CASSHVDRGTDTQYF. CDR3 coding DNA: TGTGCCAGCAGCCACGTAGACAGGGGCACAGATACGCAGTATTTT.

The chain carries TRBV9 and TRBJ2-1; 8 bases fit TRBD2. The CDR3 has 15 amino acids. CDR1 and CDR2 (germline): SGDLS, YYNGEE. V lost 0 bases, J lost 10 bases, and 9 bases stayed unmatched. The CDR3 DNA reads as TGTGCCAGCAGCGTAGTCAGCGGGGGCCCAACAGAGCAGTTCTTC. This gives the protein CASSVVSGGPTEQFF.

The chain is built from TRBV5-1 and TRBJ2-2; D is undetermined. The CDR3 totals 16 residues. V shed 2 bases and J shed 1 base, with 12 bases lying between them. The germline V gene encodes CDR1 SGHRS and CDR2 YFSETQ. The CDR3 sequence: CASSFGQSVNTGELFF. The CDR3 nucleotides are TGCGCCAGCAGCTTTGGGCAAAGTGTGAACACCGGGGAGCTGTTTTTT.

This chain links TRBV7-9 with TRBJ2-5; 7 nucleotides match TRBD1. The CDR3 has 16 amino acids. Germline V gene lookup returns CDR1 SEHNR and CDR2 FQNEAQ (reference sequence). The V segment lost 3 bases and the J segment 3 bases; nucleotides outside the gene matches: 10. This chain's CDR3 is CASSFVAGTDKETQYF. CDR3 DNA sequence: TGTGCCAGCAGCTTCGTCGCAGGGACAGACAAAGAGACCCAGTACTTC.

The rearrangement uses TRBV7-7 and TRBJ2-1, with 9 bases aligning to TRBD1. From germline, CDR1 is SSHAT and CDR2 FNYEAQ (reference sequence). The V gene end was trimmed by 5 bases and the J gene end by 4 bases; junction bases not matched to a gene: 6. The CDR3 is made up of 15 amino acids. The CDR3 loop is CASSRGQGLYNEQFF. DNA for the CDR3: TGTGCCAGCAGCCGGGGACAGGGCCTGTACAATGAGCAGTTCTTC.

The V call is TRBV4-2, the J call TRBJ2-2; D is ambiguous. V dropped 0 bases and J dropped 6 bases, with 5 bases sitting between them. Germline loops: CDR1 LGHNA, CDR2 YNFKEQ. The CDR3 has 13 residues. DNA of the CDR3: TGTGCCAGCAGCCAAGAAGGATCCGGGGAGCTGTTTTTT. It translates to CASSQEGSGELFF.

Remarks on this clone: Other DNA sequences of this sample code for an identical CDR3. The chain recombines TRBV27 with TRBJ2-7; D unclear. The CDR3 contains 13 residues. Trimming removed 2 bases at V and 2 bases at J, with 7 bases between. Germline V lookup: CDR1 MNHEY, CDR2 SMNVEV (reference sequence). CDR3 sequence (DNA): TGTGCCAGCAGTTTAACCAGCGCCTACGAGCAGTACTTC. This gives the protein CASSLTSAYEQYF.

This chain uses TRBV23-1 with TRBJ2-3; D is perhaps TRBD1 (7 bases). TRBV23-1 is recorded as an ORF, its role being uncertain. Trimming took 2 bases from V and 4 from J, leaving 13 bases between them. The CDR3 sequence is 15 residues long. This chain's CDR3 is CASSQDREVADTQYF. The CDR3 DNA reads TGCGCCAGCAGTCAAGACAGGGAGGTGGCAGATACGCAGTATTTT.

The chain recombines TRBV7-9 with TRBJ2-1, with D uncertain. Germline CDR1 and CDR2: SEHNR and FQNEAQ (reference sequence). The CDR3 contains 10 residues. Deletions cut 5 bases from V and 8 bases from J, with 4 bases between. The CDR3 is CASSLYEQFF. In DNA, the CDR3 is TGTGCCAGCAGCCTCTATGAGCAGTTCTTC.

The rearrangement uses TRBV29-1 and TRBJ2-7; D gene unclear. The CDR3 runs 13 residues. Trimming removed 0 bases at V and 3 bases at J, with 9 bases between. CDR1 is SQVTM and CDR2 is ANQGSEA in the germline V gene. The CDR3 DNA reads TGCAGCGTTGAAGATCAAAGCGACTACGAGCAGTACTTC. It codes for CSVEDQSDYEQYF.

The V and J genes are TRBV7-9 and TRBJ2-1; 8 bases map to TRBD1. Germline V gene sequence: CDR1 SEHNR, CDR2 FQNEAQ (reference sequence). The CDR3 extends over 15 amino acids. V lost 1 base and J lost 10; bases outside the gene matches: 9. In DNA, the CDR3 is TGTGCCAGCAGCTTAGGACAGGGGACTCACCGAGAGCAGTTCTTC. As protein: CASSLGQGTHREQFF.

This chain links TRBV27 with TRBJ2-5; tentative D call: TRBD2 (6 bases). The germline V and J ends were trimmed by 6 bases and 5 bases, with 13 bases remaining between them. The CDR3 is 13 amino acids. Germline loops: CDR1 MNHEY, CDR2 SMNVEV (reference sequence). This CDR3 reads CASRRGGGETQYF. CDR3 in DNA: TGTGCCAGCAGGAGGGGCGGAGGGGAGACCCAGTACTTC.

CDR3 amino acids: CASSVPRQGALNEQFF. The CDR3 DNA sequence: TGTGCCAGCAGCGTACCAAGACAGGGAGCCCTCAATGAGCAGTTCTTC. The chain employs TRBV9 and TRBJ2-1, with 7 bases fitting TRBD1. The length of the CDR3 is 16 residues. V was pared by 1 base and J by 6 bases, with 10 bases of the junction left unmatched. The germline gives CDR1 SGDLS, CDR2 YYNGEE.

The rearrangement joins TRBV6-5 to TRBJ2-7; 9 nucleotides agree with TRBD1. V gave up 7 bases and J gave up 3 bases; unmatched junction bases: 4. There are 13 residues in the CDR3. Germline V gene sequence: CDR1 MNHEY, CDR2 SVGAGI. CDR3 sequence: CASKGTGFYEQYF. The CDR3 coding sequence is TGTGCCAGCAAGGGGACAGGGTTCTACGAGCAGTACTTC.

This clone has just one count. CDR3 DNA sequence: TGCGCCAGCAGCTTGGCCTTCAGCGGAGCCGCCTACGAGCAGTACTTC. Translated, it gives CASSLAFSGAAYEQYF. The chain combines TRBV5-1 with TRBJ2-7, with D maybe TRBD2 (5 bases). There are 16 residues in the CDR3. Trimming cost V 0 bases and J 2 bases, with 15 bases left between them. Germline V gene sequence: CDR1 SGHRS, CDR2 YFSETQ.

The rearrangement joins TRBV27 to TRBJ2-1; a possible D gene is TRBD2 (6 bases). Germline CDR1 reads MNHEY; CDR2 reads SMNVEV (reference sequence). This CDR3 contains 16 residues. V gave up 6 bases and J gave up 0 bases, with 15 bases separating them. The CDR3 DNA follows: TGTGCCAGCAGACTGGGAGGCTACCGCTCCTACAATGAGCAGTTCTTC. Translated: CASRLGGYRSYNEQFF.

The chain employs TRBV14 and TRBJ2-7; no clear D gene. The V end lost 4 bases, the J end lost 2 bases, and 9 bases lay between the germline ends. The V gene's germline CDR1 is SGHDN and CDR2 FVKESK. The CDR3 sequence is 13 residues long. CDR3 loop: CASSRTETYEQYF. The CDR3 DNA reads TGTGCCAGCAGCCGGACCGAAACCTACGAGCAGTACTTC.